This T cell receptor (beta chain) came from a study of T-cell memory formation after mild COVID-19. Study information: TCR clusters were mostly confined to one donor each.

Germline assignment: CDR1 SEHNR and CDR2 FQNEAQ (reference sequence). The trim removed 6 bases at V and 3 bases at J, leaving 6 bases unmatched. The CDR3 is 14 residues long. This clonotype was observed a single time. Its antigen is undetermined. The 5'RACE method, run with constant-segment primers, produced TCR alpha and TCR beta cDNA libraries (carrying sample barcodes and UMIs). Via MiXCR, TCRdb re-called the 5' RACE reads, giving one row per CDR3 protein. This sample yields 150,000 to 200,000 distinct CDR3 sequences, of which approximately 16% are seen a single time; about 2% belongs to the top ten. Study-level results: Clones that got smaller from day 15 to 85 had even CD4/CD8, while clones growing later tipped toward CD4+. SARS-CoV-2 specificity of second-wave clones peaking day 37 was unconfirmed.

Sequencing was performed on PBMCs or a T cell subset sorted from them (not recorded which). The chain combines TRBV7-9 with TRBJ1-1; 8 bases match TRBD1. The clonotype was recovered from an adult woman who had mild COVID-19 (a few samples of this study predate the infection). Cell type and time point are not known. For the CDR3, the DNA is TGTGCCAGCAGGACGGACAGGGCCTACACTGAAGCTTTCTTT. Translating gives CASRTDRAYTEAFF.